Listed below are T cell receptor beta chains from one sample, sequenced in a study of control samples from healthy donors and cancer patients. Profiling relied on immunoSEQ multiplex PCR, and the TCRdb table lists in-frame clones only, not all of them. The profile covers roughly 92,000 clones, with about 86% appearing a single time and about 1.3% taken by the ten largest. Sequenced sample: blood. All receptors derive from a woman aged 45-59 years in good health. Each CDR3 is given with its conserved first and last residue. The D gene is left open where the match is weak. The size entry is marked missing in some rows and otherwise reads once, few, many or a size class.

V gene	D gene	J gene	clone size	CDR3 length	CDR3 DNA	CDR3 protein
TRBV7-6	.	TRBJ2-7	.	22	TGTGCCAGCAGCCGACTAGTCCGGACGCCGCTCGAGGACTACCCAAGCTCCTACGAGCAGTACTTC	CASSRLVRTPLEDYPSSYEQYF
TRBV5-4	.	TRBJ2-7	.	13	TGTGCCAGCGCAGACAGTAGCTCCTACGAGCAGTACTTC	CASADSSSYEQYF
TRBV19	.	TRBJ2-2	.	12	TGTGCCAGTAGTTCATCCATGGGGGAGCTGTTTTTT	CASSSSMGELFF
TRBV2	TRBD2	TRBJ2-3	.	14	TGTGCCAGCAGTGAGGGGGGGTTCACAGATACGCAGTATTTT	CASSEGGFTDTQYF
TRBV6-6	TRBD2	TRBJ2-1	.	16	TGTGCCAGCCAATTGGGGGCGGGAGGCCTCTACAATGAGCAGTTCTTC	CASQLGAGGLYNEQFF
TRBV6-5	TRBD1	TRBJ1-2	.	15	TGTGCCAGCAGTTACCGATCGACAGGGAGCTATGGCTACACCTTC	CASSYRSTGSYGYTF
TRBV2	.	TRBJ1-2	.	14	TGTGCCAGCGCCCAGGACCGGGGGGACTATGGCTACACCTTC	CASAQDRGDYGYTF
TRBV4-2	.	TRBJ2-2	.	16	TGTGCCAGCAGCCAAGAACAACTAGGCAATCCCGGGGAGCTGTTTTTT	CASSQEQLGNPGELFF
TRBV27	.	TRBJ2-7	.	16	TGTGCCAGCAGTTCTCCTTGGGGTAGGAAAGGAGGCGAGCAGTACTTC	CASSSPWGRKGGEQYF
TRBV3-1/TRBV3-2	TRBD1	TRBJ2-7	once	14	TGTGCCAGCAGCCAAGAACACAGGGGATACGAGCAGTACTTC	CASSQEHRGYEQYF
TRBV4-1	TRBD2	TRBJ2-1	.	16	TGCGCCAGCAGCCAGATTCCTAGCGGGTCCATATGGGAGCAGTTCTTC	CASSQIPSGSIWEQFF
TRBV11-2	TRBD2	TRBJ2-4	.	13	TGTGCCAGCAGCCGGGGACTAGCGGGGGAGCAGTACTTC	CASSRGLAGEQYF
TRBV5-1	TRBD2	TRBJ2-3	.	15	TGCGCCAGCAGCTTTCGCGGGAGAGTTACAGATACGCAGTATTTT	CASSFRGRVTDTQYF
TRBV4-3	.	TRBJ2-2	.	14	TGCGCCAGCAGCCCTGGGGAACTTACCGGGGAGCTGTTTTTT	CASSPGELTGELFF
TRBV9	.	TRBJ1-2	few	13	TGTGCCAGCAGCGTAGACCAGGGGTATGGCTACACCTTC	CASSVDQGYGYTF
TRBV3-1/TRBV3-2	.	TRBJ1-5	.	18	TGTGCCAGCAGCCAAGACCCTGTTCAGGGAATTAGCAATCAGCCCCAGCATTTT	CASSQDPVQGISNQPQHF
TRBV15	.	TRBJ1-5	few	13	TGTGCCACCAGCAGAGAGCGTAACCAGCCCCAGCATTTT	CATSRERNQPQHF
TRBV28	TRBD2	TRBJ2-5	.	17	TGTGCCAGCAGTCTTAGCGGGAGGGCCAACCGGATTAAGACCCAGTACTTC	CASSLSGRANRIKTQYF
TRBV29-1	TRBD2	TRBJ2-1	.	16	TGCAGCGTTACTGGACTAGCGGGGAGCTCCTACAATGAGCAGTTCTTC	CSVTGLAGSSYNEQFF
TRBV19	TRBD1	TRBJ1-2	.	14	TGTGCCAGTAGTATCCCCGGGACAGGGTTTGGCTACACCTTC	CASSIPGTGFGYTF